Listed below are T cell receptor beta chains from one sample, sequenced in a study of T cell responses to AZD1222 COVID-19 vaccine. The table came from immunoSEQ multiplex PCR; TCRdb's copy has only in-frame clones and leaves some out. Found here are about 83,000 clones, around 86% of them singletons; the top ten hold 8.7%. The material sequenced was peripheral blood, taken on day 0 of AZD1222 vaccination. The receptor source for this set is an adult in good health. Each CDR3 is given with its conserved first and last residue. A D gene is named only where the DNA matches it firmly. Not every row has a clone size; where given, it reads once, few, many or a size class.

D gene: -
V gene: TRBV7-9
clone size: -
J gene: TRBJ1-4
CDR3 DNA: TGTGCCAGCAGCTTTGGGAACCCGGGGCGAGCTCCGGGCCGTGTTGAACTGTTTTTT
CDR3 protein: CASSFGNPGRAPGRVELFF

D gene: -
V gene: TRBV4-3
clone size: -
J gene: TRBJ2-7
CDR3 DNA: TGCGCCAGCAGCCAAGAAGCCTGGGGCTACGAGCAGTACTTC
CDR3 protein: CASSQEAWGYEQYF

D gene: -
V gene: TRBV5-1
clone size: -
J gene: TRBJ1-4
CDR3 DNA: TGCGCACCCGGGGCGGACAGTGCAACTAATGAAAAACTGTTTTTT
CDR3 protein: CAPGADSATNEKLFF

D gene: -
V gene: TRBV10-1
clone size: -
J gene: TRBJ1-5
CDR3 DNA: TGCGCCAGCAGTGAAACAGGGAATCAGCCCCAGCATTTT
CDR3 protein: CASSETGNQPQHF

D gene: -
V gene: TRBV5-1
clone size: -
J gene: TRBJ1-1
CDR3 DNA: TGCGCCAGCAGGCCGGGGGGCGCTAATATTGTGAACACTGAAGCTTTCTTT
CDR3 protein: CASRPGGANIVNTEAFF

D gene: TRBD1
V gene: TRBV7-9
clone size: once
J gene: TRBJ2-5
CDR3 DNA: TGTGCCAGCAGCTTAGCACCGGGACAGGAGTACTTC
CDR3 protein: CASSLAPGQEYF

D gene: -
V gene: TRBV5-1
clone size: -
J gene: TRBJ1-2
CDR3 DNA: TGCGCCAGCAGCTTGGAACCAAAGTATGGCTACACCTTC
CDR3 protein: CASSLEPKYGYTF

D gene: -
V gene: TRBV19
clone size: -
J gene: TRBJ2-7
CDR3 DNA: TGTGCCACTCTCGGGACGGAAACTTCCTACGAGCAGTACTTC
CDR3 protein: CATLGTETSYEQYF

D gene: -
V gene: TRBV19
clone size: -
J gene: TRBJ1-5
CDR3 DNA: TGTGCCAGTAGTCGTGACCCGCCAAATCAGCCCCAGCATTTT
CDR3 protein: CASSRDPPNQPQHF

D gene: TRBD1
V gene: TRBV6-5
clone size: -
J gene: TRBJ1-2
CDR3 DNA: TGTGCCAGCACGCTGGGACAGCCCTATGGCTACACCTTC
CDR3 protein: CASTLGQPYGYTF

D gene: TRBD2
V gene: TRBV5-1
clone size: few
J gene: TRBJ2-5
CDR3 DNA: TGCGCCAGCAGCTTAGGGACTAGCGGCCAAGAGACCCAGTACTTC
CDR3 protein: CASSLGTSGQETQYF

D gene: -
V gene: TRBV29-1
clone size: -
J gene: TRBJ1-2
CDR3 DNA: TGCAGCGTTGAAGATCTCGGGGGGAATGGCTACACCTTC
CDR3 protein: CSVEDLGGNGYTF

D gene: TRBD1
V gene: TRBV10-3
clone size: once
J gene: TRBJ2-7
CDR3 DNA: TGTGCCATCAGTGTCCCGGGACAGGGAGGCGAGCAGTACTTC
CDR3 protein: CAISVPGQGGEQYF

D gene: -
V gene: TRBV18
clone size: -
J gene: TRBJ2-5
CDR3 DNA: TGTGCCAGCTCAGGGATCCGTTTAGAGACCCAGTACTTC
CDR3 protein: CASSGIRLETQYF

D gene: -
V gene: TRBV28
clone size: once
J gene: TRBJ1-5
CDR3 DNA: TGTGCCAGCCAGTCAGTAGGAAATCAGCCCCAGCATTTT
CDR3 protein: CASQSVGNQPQHF

D gene: -
V gene: TRBV5-4
clone size: -
J gene: TRBJ1-2
CDR3 DNA: TGTGCCAGCAGCTTAGATGGACAGTGGGGCTACACCTTC
CDR3 protein: CASSLDGQWGYTF

D gene: -
V gene: TRBV28
clone size: once
J gene: TRBJ2-6
CDR3 DNA: TGTGCCAGCCGAGGAGTGGGGGCTGGGGCCAACGTCCTGACTTTC
CDR3 protein: CASRGVGAGANVLTF

D gene: -
V gene: TRBV7-8
clone size: -
J gene: TRBJ1-3
CDR3 DNA: TGTGCCAGCAGCTTTATTGCTCGGTCTGGTGGAAACACCATATATTTT
CDR3 protein: CASSFIARSGGNTIYF

D gene: -
V gene: TRBV4-2
clone size: few
J gene: TRBJ2-7
CDR3 DNA: TGTGCCAGCAGCCAAGATGACCAGGGCTCCTACGAGCAGTACTTC
CDR3 protein: CASSQDDQGSYEQYF

D gene: TRBD1
V gene: TRBV15
clone size: -
J gene: TRBJ1-1
CDR3 DNA: TGTGCCACCAGTCCTGCCGGGACAGGGGGACGGGGAGCTTTCTTT
CDR3 protein: CATSPAGTGGRGAFF

D gene: TRBD1
V gene: TRBV19
clone size: -
J gene: TRBJ1-5
CDR3 DNA: TGTGCCAGTAGTACGGACAGGGCCCCTGATCAGCCCCAGCATTTT
CDR3 protein: CASSTDRAPDQPQHF

D gene: -
V gene: TRBV11-3
clone size: -
J gene: TRBJ2-6
CDR3 DNA: TGTGCCAGCAGCTTCTTATCCGCCGCACGGGCAGGGGCTGGGGCCAACGTCCTGACTTTC
CDR3 protein: CASSFLSAARAGAGANVLTF

D gene: TRBD2
V gene: TRBV28
clone size: -
J gene: TRBJ2-3
CDR3 DNA: TGTGCCAGCAGTCAACCCGTTGGGGGGGGATGGACAGATACGCAGTATTTT
CDR3 protein: CASSQPVGGGWTDTQYF

D gene: -
V gene: TRBV3-1/TRBV3-2
clone size: -
J gene: TRBJ1-5
CDR3 DNA: TGTGCCAGCAGCCACAATACAGGGACTCAGCCCCAGCATTTT
CDR3 protein: CASSHNTGTQPQHF

D gene: -
V gene: TRBV30
clone size: -
J gene: TRBJ2-3
CDR3 DNA: TGTGCCTGGAGTGTAGGTATAGGGCGAGCAGATACGCAGTATTTT
CDR3 protein: CAWSVGIGRADTQYF

D gene: -
V gene: TRBV7-9
clone size: -
J gene: TRBJ2-6
CDR3 DNA: TGTGCCAGCAGCCCCAAAACGGTCGGGTTTAATGCCAACGTCCTGACTTTC
CDR3 protein: CASSPKTVGFNANVLTF

D gene: TRBD1
V gene: TRBV10-3
clone size: -
J gene: TRBJ2-7
CDR3 DNA: TGTGCCATCAGGGACCGGGACAGGGGTTCCTACGAGCAGTACTTC
CDR3 protein: CAIRDRDRGSYEQYF

D gene: -
V gene: TRBV7-2
clone size: -
J gene: TRBJ2-1
CDR3 DNA: TGTGCCAGCAGCTCCTTCTACAATGAGCAGTTCTTC
CDR3 protein: CASSSFYNEQFF

D gene: TRBD2
V gene: TRBV10-2
clone size: -
J gene: TRBJ2-7
CDR3 DNA: TGCGCCAGCAGTGAATTAGCGGGAGTTCACGAGCAGTACTTC
CDR3 protein: CASSELAGVHEQYF

D gene: TRBD1
V gene: TRBV27
clone size: -
J gene: TRBJ1-2
CDR3 DNA: TGTGCCAGCAGTGACAGGGGTTTCGATGGCTACACCTTC
CDR3 protein: CASSDRGFDGYTF

D gene: -
V gene: TRBV7-2
clone size: once
J gene: TRBJ1-3
CDR3 DNA: TGTGCCAGCAGCCCAGCCCCAAGGACAGACTCTGGAAACACCATATATTTT
CDR3 protein: CASSPAPRTDSGNTIYF

D gene: -
V gene: TRBV3-1/TRBV3-2
clone size: -
J gene: TRBJ1-5
CDR3 DNA: TGTGCCAGCAGCCAAGACCATATTGGTCAGCCCCAGCATTTT
CDR3 protein: CASSQDHIGQPQHF

D gene: -
V gene: TRBV3-1/TRBV3-2
clone size: -
J gene: TRBJ2-6
CDR3 DNA: TGTGCCAGCAGCCAAGTTTGGGGTTCTACTGGGGCCAACGTCCTGACTTTC
CDR3 protein: CASSQVWGSTGANVLTF

D gene: TRBD2
V gene: TRBV7-9
clone size: once
J gene: TRBJ2-3
CDR3 DNA: TGTGCCAGCAGCTTAATGAGCGGGAGGTTTCCGACAGATACGCAGTATTTT
CDR3 protein: CASSLMSGRFPTDTQYF

D gene: -
V gene: TRBV5-1
clone size: once
J gene: TRBJ1-1
CDR3 DNA: TGCGCCAGCAGCTTGTTCGGGGGCGAACTGAACACTGAAGCTTTCTTT
CDR3 protein: CASSLFGGELNTEAFF

D gene: -
V gene: TRBV4-1
clone size: few
J gene: TRBJ1-3
CDR3 DNA: TGCGCCAGCAGCTTCGAGCCTTCGGGACTGAAGAAGTTCTCTGGAAACACCATATATTTT
CDR3 protein: CASSFEPSGLKKFSGNTIYF

D gene: TRBD2
V gene: TRBV5-6
clone size: -
J gene: TRBJ2-3
CDR3 DNA: TGTGCCAGCAGCTTGGCCTCGGCTAGCGGGACGGGTACGCAGTATTTT
CDR3 protein: CASSLASASGTGTQYF

D gene: TRBD2
V gene: TRBV11-2
clone size: once
J gene: TRBJ2-2
CDR3 DNA: TGTGCCAGCAGCTTTCTAGCGGGAGGGACCGGGGAGCTGTTTTTT
CDR3 protein: CASSFLAGGTGELFF

D gene: -
V gene: TRBV7-2
clone size: -
J gene: TRBJ1-5
CDR3 DNA: TGTGCCAGCAGGGCGACCAATAGCAATCAGCCCCAGCATTTT
CDR3 protein: CASRATNSNQPQHF

D gene: TRBD1
V gene: TRBV5-8
clone size: few
J gene: TRBJ2-2
CDR3 DNA: TGTGCCAGCAGCAAGATGACAGGGGTTGGGACCGGGGAGCTGTTTTTT
CDR3 protein: CASSKMTGVGTGELFF

D gene: -
V gene: TRBV4-2
clone size: -
J gene: TRBJ1-2
CDR3 DNA: TGTGCCAGCAGTTTCGCGGGCGGCTATGGCTACACCTTC
CDR3 protein: CASSFAGGYGYTF

D gene: -
V gene: TRBV30
clone size: -
J gene: TRBJ1-4
CDR3 DNA: TGTGCCTGGAGACGCAACCTTGAAAAACTGTTTTTT
CDR3 protein: CAWRRNLEKLFF

D gene: TRBD1
V gene: TRBV6-5
clone size: -
J gene: TRBJ2-5
CDR3 DNA: TGTGCCAGCAGTTACTACCCAGACAGGGGCGGGGAGACCCAGTACTTC
CDR3 protein: CASSYYPDRGGETQYF

D gene: -
V gene: TRBV18
clone size: once
J gene: TRBJ1-5
CDR3 DNA: TGTGCCAGCTCACCATCGCTGATCGTCCCCCAGCATTTT
CDR3 protein: CASSPSLIVPQHF

D gene: -
V gene: TRBV11-2
clone size: -
J gene: TRBJ2-7
CDR3 DNA: TGTGCCAGCAGCTTAAGTGGCGGCTACGAGCAGTACTTC
CDR3 protein: CASSLSGGYEQYF

D gene: TRBD1
V gene: TRBV4-1
clone size: few
J gene: TRBJ2-2
CDR3 DNA: TGCGCCAGCAGCCCGGGACAGGGGGTCACCGGGGAGCTGTTTTTT
CDR3 protein: CASSPGQGVTGELFF

D gene: -
V gene: TRBV12-3/TRBV12-4
clone size: -
J gene: TRBJ2-7
CDR3 DNA: TGTGCCAGCAGTTTAAGGGTCTCCTACGAGCAGTACTTC
CDR3 protein: CASSLRVSYEQYF

D gene: -
V gene: TRBV5-1
clone size: -
J gene: TRBJ1-4
CDR3 DNA: TGCGCCAGCAGCTTGGCCAGGCCTAATGAAAAACTGTTTTTT
CDR3 protein: CASSLARPNEKLFF

D gene: TRBD2
V gene: TRBV4-2
clone size: -
J gene: TRBJ2-1
CDR3 DNA: TGTGCCAGCAGCCAATATCATCAGGGAGCGGGAGACTACAATGAGCAGTTCTTC
CDR3 protein: CASSQYHQGAGDYNEQFF